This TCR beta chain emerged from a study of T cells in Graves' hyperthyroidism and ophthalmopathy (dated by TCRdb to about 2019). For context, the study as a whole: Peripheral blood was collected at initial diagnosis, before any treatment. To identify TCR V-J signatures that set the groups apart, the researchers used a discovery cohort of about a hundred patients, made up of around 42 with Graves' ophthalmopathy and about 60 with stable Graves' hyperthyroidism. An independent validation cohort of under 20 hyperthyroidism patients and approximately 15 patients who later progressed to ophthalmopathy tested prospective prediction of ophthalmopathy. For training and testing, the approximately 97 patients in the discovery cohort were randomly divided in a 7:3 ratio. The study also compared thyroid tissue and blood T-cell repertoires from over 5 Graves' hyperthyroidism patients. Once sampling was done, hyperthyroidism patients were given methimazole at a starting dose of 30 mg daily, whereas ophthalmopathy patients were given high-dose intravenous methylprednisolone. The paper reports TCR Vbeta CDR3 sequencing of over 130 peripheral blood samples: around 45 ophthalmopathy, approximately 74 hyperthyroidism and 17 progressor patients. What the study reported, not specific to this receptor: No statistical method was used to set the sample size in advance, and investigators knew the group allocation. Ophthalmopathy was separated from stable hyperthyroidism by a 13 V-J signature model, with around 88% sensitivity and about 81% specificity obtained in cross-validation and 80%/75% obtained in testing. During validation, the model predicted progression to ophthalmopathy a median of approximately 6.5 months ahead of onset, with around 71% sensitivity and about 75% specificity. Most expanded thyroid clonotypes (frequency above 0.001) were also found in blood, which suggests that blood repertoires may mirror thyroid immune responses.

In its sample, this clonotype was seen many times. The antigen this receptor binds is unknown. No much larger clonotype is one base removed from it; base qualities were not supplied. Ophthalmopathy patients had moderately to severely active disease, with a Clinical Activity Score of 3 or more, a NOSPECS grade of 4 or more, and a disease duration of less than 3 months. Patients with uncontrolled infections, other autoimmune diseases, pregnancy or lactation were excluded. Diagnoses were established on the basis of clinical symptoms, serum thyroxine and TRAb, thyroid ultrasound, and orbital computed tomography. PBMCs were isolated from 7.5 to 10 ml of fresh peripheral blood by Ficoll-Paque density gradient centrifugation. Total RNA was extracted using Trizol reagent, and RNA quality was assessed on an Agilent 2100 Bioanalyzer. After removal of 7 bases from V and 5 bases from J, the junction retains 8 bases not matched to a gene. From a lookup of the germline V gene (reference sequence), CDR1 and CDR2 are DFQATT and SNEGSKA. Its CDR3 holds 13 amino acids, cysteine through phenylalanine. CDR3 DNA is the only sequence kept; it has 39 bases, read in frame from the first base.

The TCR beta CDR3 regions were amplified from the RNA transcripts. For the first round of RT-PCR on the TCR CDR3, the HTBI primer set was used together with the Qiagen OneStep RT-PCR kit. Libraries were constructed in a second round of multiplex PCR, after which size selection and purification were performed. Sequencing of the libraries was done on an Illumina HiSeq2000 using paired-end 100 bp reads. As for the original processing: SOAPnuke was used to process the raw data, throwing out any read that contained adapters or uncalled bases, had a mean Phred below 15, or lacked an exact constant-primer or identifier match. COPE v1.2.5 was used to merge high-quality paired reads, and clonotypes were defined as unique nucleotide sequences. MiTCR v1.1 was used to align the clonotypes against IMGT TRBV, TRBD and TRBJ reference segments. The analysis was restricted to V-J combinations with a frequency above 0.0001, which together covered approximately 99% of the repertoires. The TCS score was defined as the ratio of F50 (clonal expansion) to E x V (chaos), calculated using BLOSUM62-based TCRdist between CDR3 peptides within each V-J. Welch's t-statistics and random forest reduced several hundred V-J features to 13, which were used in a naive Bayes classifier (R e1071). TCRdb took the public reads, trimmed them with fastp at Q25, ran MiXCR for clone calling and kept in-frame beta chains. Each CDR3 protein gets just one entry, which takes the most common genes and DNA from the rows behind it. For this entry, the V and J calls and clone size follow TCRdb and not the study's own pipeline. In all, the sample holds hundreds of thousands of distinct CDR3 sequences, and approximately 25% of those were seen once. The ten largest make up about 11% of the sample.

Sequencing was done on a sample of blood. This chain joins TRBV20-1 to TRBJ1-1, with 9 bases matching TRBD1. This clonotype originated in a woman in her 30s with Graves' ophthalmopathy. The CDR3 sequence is CSVKTGGGTEAFF. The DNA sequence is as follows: TGCAGTGTAAAGACAGGGGGTGGTACTGAAGCTTTCTTT.